This is a list of T cell receptor beta chains from one sample in a study of cytomegalovirus exposure and HLA in healthy donors. Data came from immunoSEQ multiplex PCR; TCRdb stores just in-frame clones and leaves some out. The sample contains around 160,000 clones, approximately 85% of which appear only once. The material sequenced was PBMCs. The receptors originated from a man aged 18 to 30 in good health and CMV-seropositive. Both conserved end residues are part of each CDR3. Only some rows state a clone size, as once, few, many or a class for expanded clones.

abundance	v_gene	CDR3aa
.	TRBV7-6	CASSPRRMGPDTQYF
few	TRBV6-5	CASSSPRTEETQYF
few	TRBV7-9	CASSPYTEAFF
.	TRBV11-1	CASSFRRDSYNEQFF
.	TRBV18	CASSQGEGAYYGYTF
.	TRBV29-1	CSAEREGETQYF
.	TRBV5-1	CASSRITGIVETQYF
.	TRBV11-3	CASSLQGTSGGFTQYF
once	TRBV19	CASSPRDRGLTGELFF
.	TRBV19	CASIQGTGSTDTQYF
few	TRBV7-9	CASSLARGGVTEAFF
once	TRBV9	CASSVASFDTEAFF
.	TRBV5-1	CASSPRATGLNEKLFF
.	TRBV7-9	CASSLGAHPYGYTF
.	TRBV9	CASSVYGRNTDTQYF
.	TRBV27	CASKNMAGAQETQYF
.	TRBV29-1	CSVEVVGAYEQYF
once	TRBV7-2	CASSLASKNIQYF
.	TRBV5-1	CASSLDRRYGYTF
.	TRBV5-6	CASSWTIDEGTQYF
.	TRBV11-2	CASSLAERMEQYF
.	TRBV9	CASSRRGGYEQYF